This T cell receptor beta chain was recovered during a study of T-cell memory formation after mild COVID-19. Study information: In these data, TCR clusters were largely donor specific. Overall study findings and caveats: Cross-reactive memory apparently joined, as some responding clones appeared in pre-infection memory.

Germline V gene sequence: CDR1 SGHRS, CDR2 YFSETQ. CDR3 length equals 13 residues. With 4 bases clipped from V and 4 bases from J, the junction kept 3 bases outside the gene matches. With constant-segment primers, 5'RACE yielded cDNA libraries of TCR alpha and TCR beta that carried sample barcodes and UMIs. In TCRdb, the 5' RACE reads were re-called with MiXCR into one record per CDR3 protein. Among roughly 62,000 distinct CDR3 sequences, 9.3% were seen once, and the ten largest hold about 1%. This clonotype was picked up a small number of times. Its antigen is as yet unknown. The rearrangement joins TRBV5-1 to TRBJ1-1, with TRBD1 identical over 8 bases. Sequencing was performed on PBMCs or a T cell subset sorted from them (not recorded which). The sequence derives from a man aged 18-30 years who had mild COVID-19 (a few samples of this study predate the infection). Cell type and time point are not known. The CDR3 nucleotides are TGCGCCAGCAGCATAGGGACAGGCACTGAAGCTTTCTTT. Translating gives CASSIGTGTEAFF.